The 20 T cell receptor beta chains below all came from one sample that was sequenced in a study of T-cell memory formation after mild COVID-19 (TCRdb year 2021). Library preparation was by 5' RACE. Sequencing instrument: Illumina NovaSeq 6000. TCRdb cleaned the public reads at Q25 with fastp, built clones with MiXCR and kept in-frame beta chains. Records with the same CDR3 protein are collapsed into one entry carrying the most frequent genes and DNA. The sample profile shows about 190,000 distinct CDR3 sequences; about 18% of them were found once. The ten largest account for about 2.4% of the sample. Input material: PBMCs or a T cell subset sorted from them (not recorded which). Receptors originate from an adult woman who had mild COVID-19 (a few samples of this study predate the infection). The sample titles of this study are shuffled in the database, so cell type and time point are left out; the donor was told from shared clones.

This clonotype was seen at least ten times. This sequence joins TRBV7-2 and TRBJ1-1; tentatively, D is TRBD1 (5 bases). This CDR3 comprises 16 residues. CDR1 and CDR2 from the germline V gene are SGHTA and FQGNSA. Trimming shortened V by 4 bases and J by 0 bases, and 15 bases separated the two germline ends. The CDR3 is CASSSGVGLLNTEAFF. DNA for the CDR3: TGTGCCAGCAGCTCTGGGGTGGGACTCCTGAACACTGAAGCTTTCTTT.

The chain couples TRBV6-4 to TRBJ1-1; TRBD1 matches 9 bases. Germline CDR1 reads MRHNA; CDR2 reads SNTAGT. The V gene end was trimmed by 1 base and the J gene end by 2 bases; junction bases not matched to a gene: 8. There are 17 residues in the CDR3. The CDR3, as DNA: TGTGCCAGCAGTGACTTAACAGGGGGCTCAAACAACACTGAAGCTTTCTTT. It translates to CASSDLTGGSNNTEAFF.

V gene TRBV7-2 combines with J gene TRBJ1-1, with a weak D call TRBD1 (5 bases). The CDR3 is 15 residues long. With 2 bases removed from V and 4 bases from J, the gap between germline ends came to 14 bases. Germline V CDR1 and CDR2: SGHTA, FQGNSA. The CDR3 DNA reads TGTGCCAGCAGCTTAAGTTATGGGGGTAGCACTGAAGCTTTCTTT. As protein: CASSLSYGGSTEAFF.

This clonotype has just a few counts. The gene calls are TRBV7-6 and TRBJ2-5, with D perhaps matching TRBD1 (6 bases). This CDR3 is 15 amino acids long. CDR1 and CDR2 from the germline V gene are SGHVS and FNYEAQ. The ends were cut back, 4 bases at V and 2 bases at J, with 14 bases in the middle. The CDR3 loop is CASSSSPGTQETQYF. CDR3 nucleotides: TGTGCCAGCAGCTCCTCTCCCGGGACACAAGAGACCCAGTACTTC. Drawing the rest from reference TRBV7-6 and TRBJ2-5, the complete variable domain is GAGVSQSPRYKVTKRGQDVALRCDPISGHVSLYWYRQALGQGPEFLTYFNYEAQQDKSGLPNDRFSAERPEGSISTLTIQRTEQRDSAMYRCASSSSPGTQETQYFGPGTRLLVL.

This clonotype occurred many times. CDR3 in amino acids: CASSSVFAKGQPLNEQYF. Written as DNA, the CDR3 is TGTGCCAGCAGTTCAGTTTTCGCCAAAGGACAGCCCCTAAACGAGCAGTACTTC. This rearrangement joins TRBV28 to TRBJ2-7; D possibly corresponds to TRBD1 (6 bases). CDR1 and CDR2 from the germline V gene are MDHEN and SYDVKM. Trimming cost V 4 bases and J 5 bases, with 27 bases left between them. The CDR3 covers 18 residues.

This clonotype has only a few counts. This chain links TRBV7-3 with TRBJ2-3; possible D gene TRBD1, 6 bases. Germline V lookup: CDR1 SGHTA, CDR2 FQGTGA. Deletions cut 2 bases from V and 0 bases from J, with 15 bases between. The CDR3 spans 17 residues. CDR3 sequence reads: CASSLGGGQPSTDTQYF. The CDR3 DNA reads TGTGCCAGCAGCTTAGGAGGTGGACAGCCTAGCACAGATACGCAGTATTTT.

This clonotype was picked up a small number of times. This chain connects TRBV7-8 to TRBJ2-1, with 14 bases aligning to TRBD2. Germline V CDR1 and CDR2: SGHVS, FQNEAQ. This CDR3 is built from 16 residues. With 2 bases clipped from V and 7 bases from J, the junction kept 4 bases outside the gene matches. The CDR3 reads CASSLMGLAGVNEQFF. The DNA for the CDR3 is TGTGCCAGCAGCTTAATGGGACTAGCGGGAGTGAATGAGCAGTTCTTC.

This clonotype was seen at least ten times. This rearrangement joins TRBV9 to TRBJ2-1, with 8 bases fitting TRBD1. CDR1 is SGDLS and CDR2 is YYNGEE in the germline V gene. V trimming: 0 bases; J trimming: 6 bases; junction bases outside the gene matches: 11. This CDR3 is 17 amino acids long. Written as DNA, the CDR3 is TGTGCCAGCAGCGTAGATGACAGGGGTTATCATAGCAATGAGCAGTTCTTC. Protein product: CASSVDDRGYHSNEQFF.

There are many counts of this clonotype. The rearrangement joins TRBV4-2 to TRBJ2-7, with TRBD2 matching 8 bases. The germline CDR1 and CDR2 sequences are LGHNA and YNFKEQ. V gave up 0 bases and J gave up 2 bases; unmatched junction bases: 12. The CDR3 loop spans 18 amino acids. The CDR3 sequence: CASSQDLGSGGPPYEQYF. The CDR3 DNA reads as TGTGCCAGCAGCCAAGATCTGGGGAGCGGGGGACCTCCCTACGAGCAGTACTTC.

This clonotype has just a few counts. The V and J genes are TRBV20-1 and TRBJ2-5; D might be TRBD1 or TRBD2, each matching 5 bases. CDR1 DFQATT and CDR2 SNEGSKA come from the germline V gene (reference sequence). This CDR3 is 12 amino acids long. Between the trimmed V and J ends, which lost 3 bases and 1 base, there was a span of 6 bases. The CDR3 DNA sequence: TGCAGTGCTAGGGGACCCCAAGAGACCCAGTACTTC. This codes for CSARGPQETQYF.

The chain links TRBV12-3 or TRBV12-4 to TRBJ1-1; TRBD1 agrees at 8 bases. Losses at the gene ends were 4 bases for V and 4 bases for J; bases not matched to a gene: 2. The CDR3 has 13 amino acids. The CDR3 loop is CASSSTGATEAFF. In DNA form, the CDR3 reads TGTGCCAGCAGTTCGACAGGGGCCACTGAAGCTTTCTTT.

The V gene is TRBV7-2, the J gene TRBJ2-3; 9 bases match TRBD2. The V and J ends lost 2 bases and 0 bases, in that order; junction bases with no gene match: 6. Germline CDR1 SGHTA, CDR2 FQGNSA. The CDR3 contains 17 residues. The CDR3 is CASSLISGSWSTDTQYF. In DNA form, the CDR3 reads TGTGCCAGCAGCTTAATTAGCGGGAGCTGGAGCACAGATACGCAGTATTTT.

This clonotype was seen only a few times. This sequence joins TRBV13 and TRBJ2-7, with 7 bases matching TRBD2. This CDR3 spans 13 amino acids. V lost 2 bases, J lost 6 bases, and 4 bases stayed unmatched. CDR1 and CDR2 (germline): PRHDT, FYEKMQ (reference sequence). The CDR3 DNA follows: TGTGCCAGCAGCTTAAGACTAGCTGGCGAGCAGTACTTC. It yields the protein CASSLRLAGEQYF.

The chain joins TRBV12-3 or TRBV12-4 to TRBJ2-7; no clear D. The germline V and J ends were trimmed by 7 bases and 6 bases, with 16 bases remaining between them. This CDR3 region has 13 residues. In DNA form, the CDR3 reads TGTGCCAGCACTCTAACCCGGCCGTTCGAGCAGTACTTC. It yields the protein CASTLTRPFEQYF.

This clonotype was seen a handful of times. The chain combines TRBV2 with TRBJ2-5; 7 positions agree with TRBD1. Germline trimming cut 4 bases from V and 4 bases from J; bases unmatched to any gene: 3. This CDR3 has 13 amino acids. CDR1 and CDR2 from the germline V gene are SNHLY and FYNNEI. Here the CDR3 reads CASSGDRRETQYF. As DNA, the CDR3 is TGTGCCAGCAGTGGGGACAGAAGAGAGACCCAGTACTTC.

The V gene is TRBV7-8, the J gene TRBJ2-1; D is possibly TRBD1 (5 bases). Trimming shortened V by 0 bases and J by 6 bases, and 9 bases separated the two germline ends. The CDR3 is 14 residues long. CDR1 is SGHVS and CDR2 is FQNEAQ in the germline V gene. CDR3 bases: TGTGCCAGCAGCTTAGCGGGGCTTCTCAATGAGCAGTTCTTC. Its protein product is CASSLAGLLNEQFF.

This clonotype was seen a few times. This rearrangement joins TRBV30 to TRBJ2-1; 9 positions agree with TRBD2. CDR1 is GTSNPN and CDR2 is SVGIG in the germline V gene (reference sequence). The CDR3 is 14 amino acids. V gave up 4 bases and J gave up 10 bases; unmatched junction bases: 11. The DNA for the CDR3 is TGTGCCTGGATAGGGCTAGCGGGGATAGGCGAGCAGTTCTTC. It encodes CAWIGLAGIGEQFF.

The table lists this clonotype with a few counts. The CDR3 region is CAAAYTGNTEAFF. For the CDR3, the DNA is TGTGCCGCAGCCTACACAGGGAACACTGAAGCTTTCTTT. The chain couples TRBV10-3 to TRBJ1-1, with D possibly matching TRBD1 (5 bases). The germline gives CDR1 ENHRY, CDR2 SYGVKD. The ends were cut back, 11 bases at V and 1 base at J, with 14 bases in the middle. This CDR3 region has 13 residues.

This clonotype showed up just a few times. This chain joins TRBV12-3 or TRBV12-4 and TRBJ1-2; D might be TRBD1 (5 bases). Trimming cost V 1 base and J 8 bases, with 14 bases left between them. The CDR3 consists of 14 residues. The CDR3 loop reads CASSLGRTLAGYTF. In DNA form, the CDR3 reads TGTGCCAGCAGTTTAGGGAGGACACTGGCCGGCTACACCTTC.

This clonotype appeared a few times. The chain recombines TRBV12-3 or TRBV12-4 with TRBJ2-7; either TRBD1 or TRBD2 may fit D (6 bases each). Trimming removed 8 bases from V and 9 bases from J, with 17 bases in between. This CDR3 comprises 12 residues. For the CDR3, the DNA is TGTGCCAGCGGCGGGACAACGCCTCGGCAGTACTTC. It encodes CASGGTTPRQYF.